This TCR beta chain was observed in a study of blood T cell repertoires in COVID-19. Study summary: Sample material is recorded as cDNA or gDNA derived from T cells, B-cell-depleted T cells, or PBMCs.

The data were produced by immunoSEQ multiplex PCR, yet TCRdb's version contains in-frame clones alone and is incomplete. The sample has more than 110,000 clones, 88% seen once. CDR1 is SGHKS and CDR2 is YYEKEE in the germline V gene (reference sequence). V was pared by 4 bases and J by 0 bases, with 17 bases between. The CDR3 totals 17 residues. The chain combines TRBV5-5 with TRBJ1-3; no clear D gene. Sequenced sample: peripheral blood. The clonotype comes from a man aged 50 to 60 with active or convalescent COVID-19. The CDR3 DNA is TGTGCCAGCAGCGCGCGAACGACACCCGCCTCTGGAAACACCATATATTTT. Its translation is CASSARTTPASGNTIYF.